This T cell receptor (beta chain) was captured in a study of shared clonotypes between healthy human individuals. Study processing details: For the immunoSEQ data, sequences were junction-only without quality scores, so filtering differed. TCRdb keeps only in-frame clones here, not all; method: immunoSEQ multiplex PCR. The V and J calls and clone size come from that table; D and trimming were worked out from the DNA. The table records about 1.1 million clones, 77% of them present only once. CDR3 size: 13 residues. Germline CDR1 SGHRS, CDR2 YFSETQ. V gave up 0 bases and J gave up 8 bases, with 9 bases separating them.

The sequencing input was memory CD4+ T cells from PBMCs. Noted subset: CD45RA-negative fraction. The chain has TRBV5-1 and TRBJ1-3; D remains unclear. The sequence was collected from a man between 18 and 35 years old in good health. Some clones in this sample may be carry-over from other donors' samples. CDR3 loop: CASSLEGLDTIYF. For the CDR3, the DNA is TGCGCCAGCAGCTTGGAGGGTTTGGACACCATATATTTT.